The 20 T cell receptor beta chains below all came from one sample that was sequenced in a study of blood T cells in healthy people across ages. Primed by a sample-barcoded 5' primer and a J-beta primer mix, a second PCR proceeded for about 6 to 11 cycles. TCRdb used MiXCR to reprocess the 5' RACE reads, holding one entry per CDR3 protein. The sample consists of 1.5 million or so distinct CDR3 sequences, 40% to 50% of them appearing once. The specimen was blood. These receptors were collected from a woman in her late teens or twenties in good health.

V usage is TRBV4-1 and J usage is TRBJ2-5, with D unresolved. With the DNA end fitting TRBJ2-7 better, the J assignment may be wrong. This CDR3 is built from 15 residues. Germline assignment: CDR1 MGHRA and CDR2 YSYEKL. CDR3 sequence (DNA): TGCGCCAGCAGCCCCTCGGGCAGTATTCACAGCGAGCAGTACTTC. Its translation: CASSPSGSIHSEQYF.

As concerns this clonotype: Relative to the germline gene, one junction end is altered; a read error may explain this. The rearrangement uses TRBV4-2 and TRBJ2-5, with 11 bases lining up with TRBD1. The CDR3 spans 19 residues. Germline assignment: CDR1 LGHNA and CDR2 YNFKEQ. The CDR3 protein is CAGSQAPGQGGTGQETQYF. Written as DNA, the CDR3 is TGTGCCGGCAGCCAAGCCCCGGGACAGGGGGGAACGGGGCAAGAGACCCAGTACTTC.

This clonotype was observed a few times. The chain joins TRBV2 to TRBJ2-1; TRBD1 might be the D (5 bases). CDR3 length: 15 residues. The germline V gene encodes CDR1 SNHLY and CDR2 FYNNEI. The V end lost 6 bases, the J end lost 0 bases, and 12 bases lay between the germline ends. The CDR3 is CASSGDRYSYNEQFF. CDR3 in DNA: TGTGCCAGCAGCGGCGACAGATACTCCTACAATGAGCAGTTCTTC.

This chain joins TRBV27 and TRBJ2-2, with D maybe TRBD1 (6 bases). Trimming stripped 7 bases from V and 7 bases from J, with 10 bases between. CDR1 is MNHEY and CDR2 is SMNVEV in the germline V gene (reference sequence). The CDR3 runs to 12 residues. The CDR3: CASIGGIGELFF. CDR3 nucleotide sequence: TGTGCCAGCATAGGGGGTATCGGGGAGCTGTTTTTT.

This clonotype was detected once. V and J are TRBV25-1 and TRBJ1-4, with a weak D call TRBD1 (5 bases). The CDR3 covers 14 residues. Trimming took off 6 bases at V and 6 bases at J, with 14 bases between the two ends. Germline CDR1 reads MGHDK; CDR2 reads SYGVNS. Written as DNA, the CDR3 is TGTGCCAGCAGAATTCCCGGGGCCGATGAAAAACTGTTTTTT. As protein: CASRIPGADEKLFF. The whole variable domain, remainder taken from reference TRBV25-1 and TRBJ1-4, is EADIYQTPRYLVIGTGKKITLECSQTMGHDKMYWYQQDPGMELHLIHYSYGVNSTEKGDLSSESTVSRIRTEHFPLTLESARPSHTSQYLCASRIPGADEKLFFGSGTQLSVL.

This clonotype has only a few counts. The chain uses TRBV6-6 and TRBJ1-4; the D is unclear. V lost 7 bases, J lost 0 bases, and 18 bases lay in between. Germline-derived CDR1 and CDR2 are MNHNY and SVGAGI (reference sequence). This CDR3 comprises 17 residues. The CDR3 nucleotides read TGTGCCAGCACCCCCGGGGAAGAGGTAGCAACTAATGAAAAACTGTTTTTT. This translates into CASTPGEEVATNEKLFF.

This clonotype was detected only a few times. This chain links TRBV7-2 with TRBJ2-1, with no clear D. The CDR3 runs to 14 residues. The V gene's germline CDR1 is SGHTA and CDR2 FQGNSA. The germline V and J ends were trimmed by 5 bases and 0 bases, with 8 bases remaining between them. The CDR3 DNA sequence: TGTGCCAGCAGCCCGAAAAGCTCCTACAATGAGCAGTTCTTC. Amino acids: CASSPKSSYNEQFF.

The chain links TRBV27 to TRBJ1-4; TRBD1 aligns across 8 bases. The CDR3 consists of 17 residues. The V segment lost 4 bases and the J segment 5 bases; nucleotides outside the gene matches: 12. From germline, CDR1 is MNHEY and CDR2 SMNVEV (reference sequence). CDR3 DNA sequence: TGTGCCAGCAGTTCCGAGTGGACAGGGAGATACAATGAAAAACTGTTTTTT. This sequence encodes CASSSEWTGRYNEKLFF. The variable domain in full, completed from reference TRBV27 and TRBJ1-4, reads EAQVTQNPRYLITVTGKKLTVTCSQNMNHEYMSWYRQDPGLGLRQIYYSMNVEVTDKGDVPEGYKVSRKEKRNFPLILESPSPNQTSLYFCASSSEWTGRYNEKLFFGSGTQLSVL.

This clonotype showed up many times. The rearrangement uses TRBV2 and TRBJ2-1; D is tentatively TRBD1 or TRBD2 (5 bases each). The CDR3 is 11 amino acids. Trimming removed 8 bases from V and 5 bases from J, with 7 bases in between. In germline, CDR1 is SNHLY, CDR2 FYNNEI. The CDR3 sequence: CASGGHNEQFF. The CDR3 coding sequence is TGTGCCAGCGGGGGTCACAATGAGCAGTTCTTC.

Only a few counts were recorded for this clonotype. The chain joins TRBV6-1 to TRBJ2-1, with D perhaps TRBD2 (6 bases). V dropped 6 bases and J dropped 0 bases, with 18 bases sitting between them. The CDR3 consists of 17 residues. CDR1 MNHNS and CDR2 SASEGT come from the germline V gene. The CDR3 DNA reads as TGTGCCAGCAGGGAGGGACTTCGACGTAGCTCCTACAATGAGCAGTTCTTC. Amino acids: CASREGLRRSSYNEQFF.

This clonotype has more than one count but fewer than ten. The chain links TRBV7-2 to TRBJ2-5; TRBD1 or TRBD2 may be the D gene (5 bases each). Germline CDR1 and CDR2: SGHTA and FQGNSA. Trimming cost V 7 bases and J 5 bases, with 20 bases left between them. The CDR3 is 15 amino acids. The CDR3 reads CASTQRDAGAETQYF. Here the CDR3 DNA reads TGTGCCAGCACCCAACGGGACGCCGGGGCGGAGACCCAGTACTTC.

This clonotype was seen only a few times. The CDR3: CASREQGEYYNEQFF. The CDR3 DNA reads as TGTGCCAGCAGGGAACAGGGGGAGTACTACAATGAGCAGTTCTTC. The chain carries TRBV11-1 and TRBJ2-1, with 8 bases that match TRBD1. V lost 6 bases to trimming and J lost 3 bases; unmatched junction nucleotides: 7. The germline V gene encodes CDR1 SGHAT and CDR2 FQDESV (reference sequence). This CDR3 is 15 amino acids long.

There are a few counts of this clonotype. The V gene is TRBV7-2, the J gene TRBJ1-2, with D perhaps TRBD1 (5 bases). This CDR3 has 14 residues. Germline CDR1 is SGHTA and CDR2 is FQGNSA. With 8 bases removed from V and 5 bases from J, the gap between germline ends came to 18 bases. The CDR3 is CASATRGVVYGYTF. The CDR3 DNA sequence: TGTGCCAGCGCGACAAGAGGGGTGGTGTATGGCTACACCTTC.

The chain carries TRBV6-2 or TRBV6-3 and TRBJ2-5, with 10 positions matching TRBD1. The J call is uncertain, as TRBJ2-7 better fits the DNA end. The CDR3 runs 15 residues. Germline V CDR1 and CDR2: MNHEY, SVGEGT. CDR3 nucleotide sequence: TGTGCCAGCACCCAGACAGGGGGCGCTGTCAACGAGCAGTACTTC. Its translation: CASTQTGGAVNEQYF.

The table lists this clonotype with a count of one. This chain uses TRBV28 with TRBJ2-1; the D is unclear. Trimming left V 2 bases short and J 2 bases short, with 10 bases between. CDR3 length: 15 amino acids. CDR1 is MDHEN, CDR2 SYDVKM, per germline. CDR3 bases: TGTGCCAGCAGTTTAGTCAAGTGGCCCTACAATGAGCAGTTCTTC. This gives the protein CASSLVKWPYNEQFF.

There are many counts of this clonotype. This chain joins TRBV25-1 and TRBJ1-2; no definite D call. The germline V gene encodes CDR1 MGHDK and CDR2 SYGVNS. V gave up 4 bases and J gave up 4 bases, with 7 bases separating them. This CDR3 has 12 amino acids. Written as DNA, the CDR3 is TGTGCCAGCAGTGCTGGTGGCTATGGCTACACCTTC. Amino acids: CASSAGGYGYTF.

Worth noting for this clonotype: The final CDR3 position lacks the conserved phenylalanine or tryptophan, pointing to a likely read error. The CDR3 is CASSLDLWGAAGNYGYTL. CDR3 DNA: TGTGCCAGCAGCTTAGATTTGTGGGGGGCAGCCGGAAACTATGGCTACACCTTG. The rearrangement joins TRBV7-2 to TRBJ1-2; TRBD1 is a possible D gene (6 bases). V was trimmed by 1 base and J by 2 bases, leaving 20 bases between them. The germline V gene has CDR1 SGHTA and CDR2 FQGNSA. The CDR3 has 18 amino acids.

This clonotype was seen a handful of times. CDR3: CASSILTGGYGYTF. The CDR3, as DNA: TGTGCCAGCAGCATACTGACAGGGGGCTATGGCTACACCTTC. The gene calls are TRBV5-5 and TRBJ1-2, with 9 positions matching TRBD1. Germline V gives CDR1 SGHKS, CDR2 YYEKEE (reference sequence). V dropped 4 bases and J dropped 4; count of bases not matched to a gene: 5. The CDR3 contains 14 residues.

Note on this clonotype: Relative to the germline gene, one junction end is altered; a read error may explain this. This chain connects TRBV5-1 to TRBJ2-5, with 7 bases identical to TRBD1. The J call may not be correct, given that the DNA end is closer to TRBJ2-7. The CDR3 extends over 15 amino acids. The V gene's germline CDR1 is SGHRS and CDR2 YFSETQ. For the CDR3, the DNA is TGCGCCGGCAGCCCTGGGACAGACCAACCCTACGAGCAGTACTTC. Amino acids: CAGSPGTDQPYEQYF.

The rearrangement joins TRBV11-2 to TRBJ2-7; 8 bases fit TRBD2. Losses at the gene ends were 5 bases for V and 4 bases for J; bases not matched to a gene: 13. The CDR3 loop spans 16 amino acids. The germline CDR1 and CDR2 sequences are SGHAT and FQNNGV. CDR3 bases: TGTGCCAGCAGCCATACCGGGAGCGGGAGCTCGTACGAGCAGTACTTC. Its protein is CASSHTGSGSSYEQYF.